Included here is one T cell receptor (beta chain) sequence, with context. Its matching antigen is unknown. Each single cDNA molecule received a unique molecular identifier. TCRdb ran MiXCR on the 5' RACE reads and lists one entry per CDR3 protein. The sample records tens of thousands of distinct CDR3 sequences, roughly 12% being singletons. V was clipped by 0 bases and J by 1 base, with 12 bases between them. This CDR3 comprises 15 residues. Germline loops: CDR1 GTSNPN, CDR2 SVGIG (reference sequence). The source of the sample is a study of early T cells in non-severe SARS-CoV-2 infection. Study-level background: With bulk RNA from unsorted whole blood as input, sequencing yielded unpaired chains. The study, taken as a whole, reports: Anti-spike CD8 responses were favored in VDJdb matching, and private and CD4 specificities were missed.

Sequences were derived from whole blood, sampled at baseline. The chain combines TRBV30 with TRBJ1-1; D not certain. This sequence was found in an adult who was a healthcare worker with PCR-confirmed SARS-CoV-2 infection or an uninfected control (not recorded which). For the CDR3, the DNA is TGTGCCTGGAGTGTCAGTGTCCGGGGGAACACTGAAGCTTTCTTT. It yields the protein CAWSVSVRGNTEAFF.